Listed below are T cell receptor beta chains from one sample, sequenced in a study of T cells after yellow fever vaccination. Each CDR3 protein is one row after TCRdb ran MiXCR on the 5' RACE reads. The repertoire holds 150,000 to 200,000 distinct CDR3 sequences, with 9.5% to 11% as singletons. Source: CD8+ T cells sorted from PBMCs, taken 15 days after the yellow fever booster vaccination. Source of these receptors: a man younger than 30 who received the YFV17D yellow fever vaccine. Both conserved end residues are part of each CDR3. The order of the fields is D gene, clone size, V gene, J gene, CDR3 protein, CDR3 DNA. A D gene is named only where the DNA matches it firmly. The size entry is marked missing in some rows and otherwise reads once, few, many or a size class.

.	.	TRBV5-1	TRBJ2-1	CASSLLSETAHSYNEQFF	TGCGCCAGCAGCCTTCTGTCCGAGACAGCACACTCCTACAATGAGCAGTTCTTC
TRBD1	few	TRBV7-6	TRBJ1-5	CASSLGDRYSNQPQHF	TGTGCCAGCAGCTTGGGGGACAGATATAGCAATCAGCCCCAGCATTTT
TRBD2	few	TRBV7-2	TRBJ2-3	CASTKGTSGSTDTQYF	TGTGCCAGCACTAAAGGGACTAGCGGCTCCACAGATACGCAGTATTTT
.	few	TRBV3-1	TRBJ1-2	CASSQGGHMNYGYTF	TGTGCCAGCAGCCAAGGAGGCCATATGAACTATGGCTACACCTTC
TRBD1	few	TRBV27	TRBJ2-7	CASSWGQGSYEQYF	TGTGCCAGCAGTTGGGGACAGGGGTCCTACGAGCAGTACTTC
.	many	TRBV7-6	TRBJ2-3	CASSALRATDTQYF	TGTGCCAGCAGCGCGCTCCGGGCGACAGATACGCAGTATTTT
TRBD2	few	TRBV14	TRBJ2-1	CASSQGLAADEQFF	TGTGCCAGCAGCCAAGGACTAGCAGCAGATGAGCAGTTCTTC
TRBD2	.	TRBV6-1	TRBJ2-7	CASRLPRTSGGPHYEQYF	TGTGCCAGCAGGCTCCCTCGGACTAGCGGGGGCCCACACTACGAGCAGTACTTC
.	.	TRBV5-4	TRBJ1-1	CASSNAGIRWAEAFF	TGTGCCAGCAGCAATGCTGGTATACGTTGGGCTGAAGCTTTCTTT
TRBD2	many	TRBV7-2	TRBJ2-3	CASSLDAGGGTDTQYF	TGTGCCAGCAGCTTAGATGCGGGGGGCGGGACAGATACGCAGTATTTT
.	.	TRBV7-9	TRBJ1-2	CASSSPEDRWDGYTF	TGTGCCAGCAGCTCCCCCGAGGATCGGTGGGATGGCTACACCTTC
.	.	TRBV6-2/TRBV6-3	TRBJ2-1	CASSPLPGGWRNEQFF	TGTGCCAGCAGTCCTCTACCGGGGGGCTGGCGCAATGAGCAGTTCTTC
TRBD2	few	TRBV10-3	TRBJ2-2	CAIRATSGVRANTGELFF	TGTGCCATCAGAGCAACTAGCGGGGTCCGAGCGAACACCGGGGAGCTGTTTTTT
.	few	TRBV7-9	TRBJ2-1	CASSLVGAVNEQFF	TGTGCCAGCAGCTTAGTGGGGGCAGTCAATGAGCAGTTCTTC
TRBD2	many	TRBV4-3	TRBJ2-5	CASSLRGSGRRQETQYF	TGCGCCAGCAGCCTCCGGGGTAGCGGGAGGAGGCAAGAGACCCAGTACTTC
.	few	TRBV12-3/TRBV12-4	TRBJ2-6	CASSSNIRASGANVLTF	TGTGCCAGCAGTTCCAATATCAGGGCCTCTGGGGCCAACGTCCTGACTTTC
.	.	TRBV12-3/TRBV12-4	TRBJ2-7	CASSFRHEQYF	TGTGCCAGCAGTTTTCGGCACGAGCAGTACTTC
TRBD2	.	TRBV12-3/TRBV12-4	TRBJ2-3	CASSQGRVPYF	TGTGCCAGCAGCCAAGGGAGGGTTCCGTATTTT
.	.	TRBV6-6	TRBJ2-7	CASSYTGRSYEQYF	TGTGCCAGCAGTTACACAGGCAGATCCTACGAGCAGTACTTC
.	many	TRBV7-2	TRBJ2-1	CASSLGVWLAHDNEQFF	TGTGCCAGCAGCTTAGGGGTATGGCTAGCGCACGACAATGAGCAGTTCTTC
.	.	TRBV20-1	TRBJ2-7	CSAGKGVKAYEQYF	TGCAGTGCGGGAAAAGGGGTTAAAGCGTACGAGCAGTACTTC
.	few	TRBV19	TRBJ1-5	CASSIGSQPQHF	TGTGCCAGTAGTATAGGGTCTCAGCCCCAGCATTTT
.	.	TRBV3-2	TRBJ2-7	CASSHGTRGSSGEQYF	TGTGCCAGCAGCCATGGAACGAGAGGTAGTTCCGGCGAGCAGTACTTC
.	few	TRBV7-9	TRBJ2-3	CASSVRGAGTDTQYF	TGTGCCAGCAGCGTCCGGGGGGCGGGCACAGATACGCAGTATTTT
.	few	TRBV6-5	TRBJ2-2	CASSYYTGELFF	TGTGCCAGCAGTTACTATACCGGGGAGCTGTTTTTT
TRBD2	few	TRBV29-1	TRBJ2-3	CSVAGTSGGRGDTQYF	TGCAGCGTAGCCGGGACTAGCGGGGGAAGGGGGGATACGCAGTATTTT
.	.	TRBV5-1	TRBJ2-7	CASSQGTIHYEQYF	TGCGCCAGCAGCCAAGGGACAATCCACTACGAGCAGTACTTC
TRBD1	few	TRBV7-9	TRBJ2-4	CASSSGGAKNIQYF	TGTGCCAGCAGCTCAGGGGGAGCCAAAAACATTCAGTACTTC
.	.	TRBV20-1	TRBJ2-3	CSADFLDTQYF	TGCAGTGCCGACTTTTTGGATACGCAGTATTTT
.	few	TRBV29-1	TRBJ2-7	CSVEFGTPYEQYF	TGCAGCGTTGAATTCGGCACTCCCTACGAGCAGTACTTC
TRBD2	.	TRBV7-3	TRBJ2-1	CASSLLLAAYNEQFF	TGTGCCAGCAGCTTACTGCTAGCGGCCTACAATGAGCAGTTCTTC
.	few	TRBV4-1	TRBJ2-7	CASSQDNTKYEQYF	TGCGCCAGCAGCCAAGATAACACCAAGTACGAGCAGTACTTC
TRBD2	.	TRBV4-1	TRBJ2-1	CASSQDPPSGGVYNEQFF	TGCGCCAGCAGCCAAGATCCCCCCAGCGGGGGGGTCTACAATGAGCAGTTCTTC
TRBD1	few	TRBV27	TRBJ2-3	CASSLNRGGTDTQYF	TGTGCCAGCAGTTTAAACAGGGGAGGCACAGATACGCAGTATTTT
.	many	TRBV27	TRBJ2-7	CASSLSGQIYEQYF	TGTGCCAGCAGTTTATCAGGGCAGATCTACGAGCAGTACTTC
TRBD1	.	TRBV20-1	TRBJ2-3	CSATQGVSMDTQYF	TGCAGTGCTACCCAGGGGGTATCAATGGATACGCAGTATTTT
.	.	TRBV5-4	TRBJ2-3	CASSWRGTDTQYF	TGTGCCAGCAGTTGGAGGGGCACAGATACGCAGTATTTT
.	.	TRBV15	TRBJ2-5	CATSRGRPETQETQYF	TGTGCCACCAGCAGAGGGCGGCCAGAGACTCAAGAGACCCAGTACTTC
TRBD1	.	TRBV10-3	TRBJ2-1	CAISGNDRVGYNEQFF	TGTGCCATCAGTGGGAATGACAGGGTGGGGTACAATGAGCAGTTCTTC
TRBD1	few	TRBV4-2	TRBJ2-1	CASSQEETGSSYNEQFF	TGTGCCAGCAGCCAAGAAGAGACAGGGAGCTCCTACAATGAGCAGTTCTTC
.	few	TRBV7-2	TRBJ2-5	CASSSVGLQETQYF	TGTGCCAGCAGCTCCGTGGGTTTGCAAGAGACCCAGTACTTC
.	.	TRBV10-3	TRBJ2-3	CAISHLGPHTQYF	TGTGCCATCAGTCACCTAGGGCCCCATACGCAGTATTTT
TRBD2	.	TRBV5-4	TRBJ2-1	CASSWGGNNEQFF	TGTGCCAGCAGCTGGGGGGGAAACAATGAGCAGTTCTTC
.	few	TRBV5-6	TRBJ2-1	CASSETHNEQFF	TGTGCCAGCAGTGAGACCCACAATGAGCAGTTCTTC
TRBD1	.	TRBV12-5	TRBJ1-1	CASGPGTGVLEAFF	TGTGCTAGTGGTCCTGGGACAGGGGTCCTTGAAGCTTTCTTT
.	many	TRBV4-2	TRBJ2-3	CASSQGGGPADTQYF	TGTGCCAGCAGCCAAGGTGGGGGCCCCGCAGATACGCAGTATTTT
TRBD1	few	TRBV5-1	TRBJ1-2	CASSLLWGQSQGIDGYTF	TGCGCCAGTAGCTTGCTATGGGGACAGTCGCAGGGTATCGATGGCTACACCTTC
.	.	TRBV14	TRBJ2-3	CASSQGVGNTDTQYF	TGTGCCAGCAGCCAAGGGGTAGGGAACACAGATACGCAGTATTTT
.	few	TRBV27	TRBJ2-2	CASSFLNTGELFF	TGTGCCAGCAGTTTCCTGAACACCGGGGAGCTGTTTTTT
.	.	TRBV6-1	TRBJ2-7	CASSELGTPLSYEQYF	TGTGCCAGCAGTGAACTAGGGACACCTCTCTCCTACGAGCAGTACTTC
.	few	TRBV9	TRBJ1-1	CASSTPGDTEAFF	TGTGCCAGCAGCACCCCGGGAGACACTGAAGCTTTCTTT
.	.	TRBV12-3/TRBV12-4	TRBJ1-2	CASKVSGAGANYGYTF	TGTGCCAGCAAGGTTTCGGGGGCCGGGGCTAACTATGGCTACACCTTC
TRBD2	.	TRBV27	TRBJ2-7	CASSLSWGGEQYF	TGTGCCAGCAGTTTATCATGGGGGGGAGAGCAGTACTTC
.	.	TRBV29-1	TRBJ2-3	CSVPGLLTDTQYF	TGCAGCGTCCCGGGACTGCTCACAGATACGCAGTATTTT
TRBD1	few	TRBV6-5	TRBJ2-3	CASSYFGQDASSTDTQYF	TGTGCCAGCAGTTACTTCGGACAGGACGCTTCTAGCACAGATACGCAGTATTTT
.	few	TRBV13	TRBJ2-5	CASIRRALQETQYF	TGTGCCAGCATCCGCAGGGCCCTACAAGAGACCCAGTACTTC
.	few	TRBV28	TRBJ1-5	CASSFSRGRSNQPQHF	TGTGCCAGCAGTTTCTCTCGGGGGCGTAGCAATCAGCCCCAGCATTTT
.	few	TRBV7-9	TRBJ1-2	CASSFSGQGRNGYTF	TGTGCCAGCAGCTTTAGCGGCCAGGGTCGGAATGGCTACACCTTC